The clone carrying this T cell receptor beta chain showed up just once. Antigen unknown. Oncomine TCR Beta short-read sequencing was applied to DNA from cultured CD4+ T cells. MiXCR, applied by TCRdb to the PCR reads, yields one record per CDR3 protein. The repertoire holds approximately 7,900 distinct CDR3 sequences, with 37% as singletons. The sample originates from a study of vaccination and CD4 T cells after COVID-19. Study at large: Overlapping spike peptides of SARS-CoV-2, HCoV-NL63, HCoV-OC43 and HCoV-229E stimulated the cells.

Treatment of the sample: approximately 11-day PBMC culture with coronavirus spike peptide pools or control peptides (ViraFEST assay). Those CD4+ T cells from the unexposed donor predate the COVID-19 pandemic (2011-2018). The CDR3 spans 14 residues. Per germline, CDR1 GTSNPN and CDR2 SVGIG (reference sequence). V lost 2 bases, J lost 1 base, and 12 bases lay in between. Study-level findings and limits: The median count of SARS-CoV-2-reactive clonotypes rose from about 22 to 38, not significantly. The authors studied relatively few convalescent patients and analyzed no early post-infection timepoints.

The chain uses TRBV30 and TRBJ2-7; D might be TRBD1 or TRBD2, each matching 5 bases. The clonotype originates from a human donor in good health. Sequencing was carried out using CD4+ T cells from blood, cultured in vitro. The CDR3 spells CAWSSLRGSYEQYF. CDR3 in DNA: TGTGCCTGGAGTAGTCTGAGGGGTTCCTACGAGCAGTACTTC.